The rows below give T cell receptor beta chains drawn from one sample of a study of human T cells and chemical hapten exposure. TCRdb reprocessed the RACE reads via MiXCR and lists one record per CDR3 protein. Among 90,000 to 110,000 distinct CDR3 sequences listed, 9% to 9.5% were seen once. Sample: whole blood, taken in connection with sensitization to the hapten diphenylcyclopropenone (DPC). These receptors were obtained from a woman aged 40-49 years with alopecia areata. Some clones in this sample may be carry-over from other donors' samples. Both conserved end residues are trimmed from each CDR3.

v_gene,CDR3aa
TRBV14,ASSQAGYEQF
TRBV12-3/TRBV12-4,ASSLDRAAYTEAF
TRBV25-1,ASSEYSNEKLF
TRBV6-2/TRBV6-3,ASSSLLRTPPFQETQY
TRBV7-9,ASSSITDTQY
TRBV18,ASSPPAGGTYNEQF
TRBV29-1,SAPEGNEQF
TRBV6-2/TRBV6-3,ASSPGTGVPDTQY
TRBV6-4,ASSDQEGQPQH
TRBV6-2/TRBV6-3,ASSPWTGGDTQY
TRBV7-2,ASSLGRRQF
TRBV6-5,ASSYLTSGGAEQF
TRBV5-4,ASSLGGRLKDTQY
TRBV19,ASRRRTGAAYEQY
TRBV28,ASSLTGVSGKLF
TRBV30,AWRAGPGPLH
TRBV29-1,SGISETQY
TRBV7-8,ASSLVPAGLNEKLF
TRBV3-1,ASSQQGRSNQPQH
TRBV12-3/TRBV12-4,ASSSDGTSGAGTQY
TRBV12-3/TRBV12-4,ASSFYRDSPLH
TRBV4-3,ASSKEATGPDTQY
TRBV4-1,ASSQEPEVYEQY
TRBV10-3,AISEEGPNQPQH
TRBV7-4,ALTPRQGLSQPQH
TRBV7-2,ASSTPGGVGANVPT
TRBV6-1,ASLDRGIDGYT
TRBV30,AWGTGGNTGELF
TRBV6-2/TRBV6-3,ASSPADTFYGYEQY
TRBV11-1,ASSLVTGGELF
TRBV2,ASRGEADTQY
TRBV4-1,ASSHVSQPQH
TRBV29-1,SVAVGPYEQY
TRBV2,ASRFGAAYEQY
TRBV20-1,SAAYGGEETQY
TRBV9,ASGANVLT
TRBV12-5,ASGPDRGYYGYT
TRBV7-2,ASSLEGWTGYT
TRBV6-2/TRBV6-3,ASSRDRGGITEAF
TRBV3-1,ASSYGDLVFTDTQY
TRBV9,ASSSSAGYNEQF
TRBV7-2,ASSLGGTVNTEAF
TRBV24-1,ATSARGIFTDTQY
TRBV4-1,ASSQVGGPYNEQF
TRBV6-6,ASSYGPTGGYRGSNQPQH
TRBV29-1,SVFGRGKDYEQY
TRBV7-2,ASSPWPDGGARVQY